This T cell receptor (beta chain) was identified during a study of shared T cell receptors in the human thymus. The method was immunoSEQ multiplex PCR; TCRdb's version includes in-frame clones alone and lacks a portion of them. The data contain more than 300,000 clones, roughly 94% of them singletons. V lost 1 base and J lost 7, with 12 bases in between. The CDR3 spans 14 residues. The germline V gene encodes CDR1 SGHAT and CDR2 FQDESV (reference sequence). The material sequenced was thymocytes. This rearrangement joins TRBV11-1 to TRBJ2-3, with D perhaps matching TRBD2 (5 bases). This TCR was recovered from a human donor. DNA for the CDR3: TGTGCCAGCAGCTTAGTCGCCAGGACTTATACGCAGTATTTT. This codes for CASSLVARTYTQYF.